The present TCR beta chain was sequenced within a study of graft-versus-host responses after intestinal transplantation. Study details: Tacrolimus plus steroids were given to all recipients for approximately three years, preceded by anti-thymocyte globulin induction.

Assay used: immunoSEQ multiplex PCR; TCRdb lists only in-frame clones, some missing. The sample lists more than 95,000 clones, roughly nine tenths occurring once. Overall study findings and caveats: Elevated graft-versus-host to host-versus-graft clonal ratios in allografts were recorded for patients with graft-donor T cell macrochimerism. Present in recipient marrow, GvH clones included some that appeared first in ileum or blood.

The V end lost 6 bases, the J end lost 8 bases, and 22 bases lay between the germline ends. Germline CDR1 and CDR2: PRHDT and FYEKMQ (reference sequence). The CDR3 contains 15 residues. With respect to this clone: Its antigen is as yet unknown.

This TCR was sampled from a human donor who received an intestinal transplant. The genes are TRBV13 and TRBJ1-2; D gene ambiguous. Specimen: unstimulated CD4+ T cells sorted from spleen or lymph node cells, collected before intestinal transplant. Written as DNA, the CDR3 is TGTGCCAGCAGTCCCCCCCGGGGAACGATGTGGGGCTACACCTTC. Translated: CASSPPRGTMWGYTF.